This is a list of T cell receptor beta chains from one sample in a study of T cell changes during pregnancy in multiple sclerosis. The protocol was immunoSEQ multiplex PCR, while the TCRdb copy is restricted to in-frame clones and leaves out a portion. Found here are 70,000 to 100,000 clones, 85% to 95% of them singletons; the top ten hold around 2.2%. The sequencing here drew on peripheral blood, taken in the third trimester of pregnancy. All receptors derive from a female donor with multiple sclerosis, enrolled in a pregnancy study. CDR3s include the opening cysteine and the closing phenylalanine or tryptophan.

j_gene,v_gene,len,CDR3aa
TRBJ2-6,TRBV25-1,16,CASSLQDRAGANVLTF
TRBJ1-1,TRBV19,13,CASSIRGGTEAFF
TRBJ1-5,TRBV5-6,15,CASSSTGVQNQPQHF
TRBJ2-7,TRBV5-4,14,CASSSTGLDYEQYF
TRBJ2-7,TRBV7-9,11,CASAREFEQYF
TRBJ2-7,TRBV5-3,17,CARSWVTQREFRYEQYF
TRBJ2-5,TRBV15,15,CATSRGDRALETQYF
TRBJ2-1,TRBV19,13,CASNPDSTLEQFF
TRBJ2-1,TRBV4-2,15,CASSQGLADYNEQFF
TRBJ2-7,TRBV6-5,14,CASSLGLPYYEQYF
TRBJ2-3,TRBV6-1,13,CASRNLAPDTQYF
TRBJ2-3,TRBV6-6,16,CASTEGGRTGADTQYF
TRBJ1-1,TRBV7-9,15,CASSERQGGGTEAFF
TRBJ2-1,TRBV4-2,16,CASSQDPTSGTHEQFF
TRBJ1-4,TRBV6-5,13,CASSKGRREKLFF
TRBJ2-7,TRBV5-1,15,CASSLAGGSSYEQYF
TRBJ2-3,TRBV5-1,16,CASSFGGGRGTDTQYF
TRBJ2-1,TRBV7-9,17,CASSFLTSPLWNNEQFF
TRBJ1-1,TRBV5-1,15,CASRRLGVPNTEAFF
TRBJ1-3,TRBV28,14,CASSLTGLGNTIYF
TRBJ2-7,TRBV18,15,CASSTNRGSSYEQYF
TRBJ2-1,TRBV7-2,17,CASSLRGWAKEYNEQFF
TRBJ2-7,TRBV29-1,15,CSVRPGLAGGPEQYF